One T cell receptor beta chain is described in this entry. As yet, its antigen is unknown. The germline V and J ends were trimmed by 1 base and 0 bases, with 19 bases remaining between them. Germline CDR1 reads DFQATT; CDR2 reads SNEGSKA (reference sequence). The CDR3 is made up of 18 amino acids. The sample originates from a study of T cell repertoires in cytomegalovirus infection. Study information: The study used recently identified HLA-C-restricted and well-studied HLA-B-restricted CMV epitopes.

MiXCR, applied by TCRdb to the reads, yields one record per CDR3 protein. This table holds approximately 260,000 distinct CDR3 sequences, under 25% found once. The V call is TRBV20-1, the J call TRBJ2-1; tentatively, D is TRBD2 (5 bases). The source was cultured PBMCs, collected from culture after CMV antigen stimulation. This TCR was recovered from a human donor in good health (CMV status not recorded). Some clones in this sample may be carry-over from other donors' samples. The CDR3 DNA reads TGCAGTGCTAGAGGTTTCAGCGGTGAGATCAGCTCCTACAATGAGCAGTTCTTC. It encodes CSARGFSGEISSYNEQFF.